This TCR beta chain was found in a study of T cells in Graves' hyperthyroidism and ophthalmopathy. Study findings and constraints: The model made its ophthalmopathy prediction, and onset followed a median about 6.8 months later.

This clonotype was detected only once. Its antigen is undetermined. Germline CDR1 ENHRY, CDR2 SYGVKD. The V segment lost 5 bases and the J segment 6 bases; nucleotides outside the gene matches: 4. The CDR3 runs 13 residues. Amplification targeted TCR beta CDR3 regions from RNA transcripts. First-round RT-PCR with HTBI primers amplified the TCR CDR3 region. TCRdb called the multiplex PCR reads again in MiXCR, with one record for every CDR3 protein. The data show 660,000 or so distinct CDR3 sequences, with 45% seen just once and less than 9% held by the top ten. V gene TRBV10-3 combines with J gene TRBJ1-5; 7 bases match TRBD1. This TCR derives from an adult man with Graves' disease, either hyperthyroidism or ophthalmopathy (not recorded which). Sequenced: peripheral blood or thyroid tissue (not recorded which). CDR3 sequence reads: CAISPGGGQPQHF. The CDR3 DNA reads as TGTGCCATCAGTCCAGGGGGTGGTCAGCCCCAGCATTTT.